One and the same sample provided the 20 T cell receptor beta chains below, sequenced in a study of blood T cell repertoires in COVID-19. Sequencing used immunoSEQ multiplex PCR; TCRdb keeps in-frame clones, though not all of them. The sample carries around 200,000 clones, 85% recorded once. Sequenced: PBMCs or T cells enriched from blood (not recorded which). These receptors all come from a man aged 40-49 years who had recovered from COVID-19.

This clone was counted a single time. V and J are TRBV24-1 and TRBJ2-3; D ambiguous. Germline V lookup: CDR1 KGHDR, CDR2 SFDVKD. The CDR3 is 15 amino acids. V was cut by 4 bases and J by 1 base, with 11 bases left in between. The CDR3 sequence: CATSEPSRGTDTQYF. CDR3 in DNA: TGTGCCACCAGTGAGCCCTCCCGAGGCACAGATACGCAGTATTTT.

CDR3 DNA: TGTGCCAGCAGTTTATCCTCCAGGTCTCGGGAAAAACTGTTTTTT. Its protein product is CASSLSSRSREKLFF. The V gene is TRBV27, the J gene TRBJ1-4, with D unresolved. Germline CDR1 is MNHEY and CDR2 is SMNVEV (reference sequence). This CDR3 region has 15 residues. Trimming removed 0 bases at V and 8 bases at J, with 13 bases between.

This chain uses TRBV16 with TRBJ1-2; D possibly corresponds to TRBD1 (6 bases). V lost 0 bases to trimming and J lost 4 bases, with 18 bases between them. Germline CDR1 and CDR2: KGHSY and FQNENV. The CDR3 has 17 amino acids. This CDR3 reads CASSQSVTGSEFYGYTF. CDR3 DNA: TGTGCCAGCAGCCAATCGGTTACAGGGTCCGAGTTCTATGGCTACACCTTC. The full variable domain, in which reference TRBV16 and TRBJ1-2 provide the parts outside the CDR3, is GEEVAQTPKHLVRGEGQKAKLYCAPIKGHSYVFWYQQVLKNEFKFLISFQNENVFDETGMPKERFSAKCLPNSPCSLEIQATKLEDSAVYFCASSQSVTGSEFYGYTFGSGTRLTVV.

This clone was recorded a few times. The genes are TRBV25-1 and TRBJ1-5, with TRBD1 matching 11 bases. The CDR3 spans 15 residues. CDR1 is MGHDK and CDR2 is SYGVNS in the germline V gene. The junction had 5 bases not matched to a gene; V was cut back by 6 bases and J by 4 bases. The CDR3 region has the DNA TGTGCCAGCAGCTCGGGACAGGGGGGAAATCAGCCCCAGCATTTT. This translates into CASSSGQGGNQPQHF.

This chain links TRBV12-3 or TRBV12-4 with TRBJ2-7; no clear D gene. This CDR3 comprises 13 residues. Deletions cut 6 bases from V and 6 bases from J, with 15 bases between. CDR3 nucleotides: TGTGCCAGCAGCTGGGCCCCGACGGCCGAGCAGTACTTC. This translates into CASSWAPTAEQYF.

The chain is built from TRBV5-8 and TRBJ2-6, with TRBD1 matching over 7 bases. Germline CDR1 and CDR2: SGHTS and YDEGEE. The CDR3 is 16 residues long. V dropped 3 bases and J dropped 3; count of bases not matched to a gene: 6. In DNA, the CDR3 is TGTGCCAGCAGCTGGACCGGGACAGTTGGGGCCAACGTCCTGACTTTC. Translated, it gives CASSWTGTVGANVLTF.

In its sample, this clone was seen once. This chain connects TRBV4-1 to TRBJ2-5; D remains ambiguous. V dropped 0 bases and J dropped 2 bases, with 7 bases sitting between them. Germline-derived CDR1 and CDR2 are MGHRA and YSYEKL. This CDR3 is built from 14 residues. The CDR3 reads CASSQEPRQETQYF. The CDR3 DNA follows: TGCGCCAGCAGCCAAGAACCCAGACAAGAGACCCAGTACTTC.

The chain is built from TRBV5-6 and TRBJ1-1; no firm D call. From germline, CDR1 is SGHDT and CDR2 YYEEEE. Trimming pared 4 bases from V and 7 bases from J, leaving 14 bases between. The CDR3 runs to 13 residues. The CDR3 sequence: CASSRRQIDEAFF. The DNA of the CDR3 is TGTGCCAGCAGCCGCAGGCAGATTGATGAAGCTTTCTTT. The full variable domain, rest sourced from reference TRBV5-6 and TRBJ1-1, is DAGVTQSPTHLIKTRGQQVTLRCSPKSGHDTVSWYQQALGQGPQFIFQYYEEEERQRGNFPDRFSGHQFPNYSSELNVNALLLGDSALYLCASSRRQIDEAFFGQGTRLTVV.

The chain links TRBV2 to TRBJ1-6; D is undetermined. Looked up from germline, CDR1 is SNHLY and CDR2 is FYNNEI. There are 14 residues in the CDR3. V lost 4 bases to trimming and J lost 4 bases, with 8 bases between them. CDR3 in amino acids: CASSVNSYNSPLHF. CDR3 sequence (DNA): TGTGCCAGCAGTGTGAACAGTTATAATTCACCCCTCCACTTT.

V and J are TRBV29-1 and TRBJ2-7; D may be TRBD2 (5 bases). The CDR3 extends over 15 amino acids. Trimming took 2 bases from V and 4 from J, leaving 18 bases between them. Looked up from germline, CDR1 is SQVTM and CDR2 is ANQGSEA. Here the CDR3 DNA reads TGCAGCGTTGAAACCTCTAGCCGGGGTATGTACGAGCAGTACTTC. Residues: CSVETSSRGMYEQYF.

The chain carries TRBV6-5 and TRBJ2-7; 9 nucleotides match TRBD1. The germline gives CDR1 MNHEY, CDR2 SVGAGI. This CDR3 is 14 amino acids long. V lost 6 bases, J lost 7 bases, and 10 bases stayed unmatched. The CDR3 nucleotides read TGTGCCAGCAGGGGACAGGGCCCGTGGAGGGAGCAGTACTTC. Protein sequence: CASRGQGPWREQYF.

The CDR3 loop is CASSERGKTGGGYTF. DNA of the CDR3: TGTGCCAGCAGTGAAAGGGGAAAAACAGGGGGCGGCTACACCTTC. The chain recombines TRBV6-1 with TRBJ1-2; 9 bases match TRBD1. V trimming: 2 bases; J trimming: 8 bases; junction bases outside the gene matches: 9. The CDR3 sequence is 15 residues long. The germline gives CDR1 MNHNS, CDR2 SASEGT.

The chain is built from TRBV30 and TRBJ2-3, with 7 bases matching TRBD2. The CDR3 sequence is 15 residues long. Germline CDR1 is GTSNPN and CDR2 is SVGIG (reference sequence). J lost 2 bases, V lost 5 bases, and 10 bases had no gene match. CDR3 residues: CAWDIAGINTDTQYF. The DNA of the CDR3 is TGTGCCTGGGATATAGCGGGCATAAACACAGATACGCAGTATTTT.

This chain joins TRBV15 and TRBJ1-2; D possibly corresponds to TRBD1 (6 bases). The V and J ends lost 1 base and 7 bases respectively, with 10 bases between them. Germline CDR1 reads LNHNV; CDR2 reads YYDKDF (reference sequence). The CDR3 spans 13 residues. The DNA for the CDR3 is TGTGCCACCAGCAGAGGAGGACAGTTTGGCTACACCTTC. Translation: CATSRGGQFGYTF.

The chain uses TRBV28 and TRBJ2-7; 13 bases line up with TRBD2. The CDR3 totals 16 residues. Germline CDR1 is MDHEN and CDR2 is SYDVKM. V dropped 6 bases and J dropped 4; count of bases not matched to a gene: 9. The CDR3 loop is CASRTLTSGRVYEQYF. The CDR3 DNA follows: TGTGCCAGCAGAACCCTCACTAGCGGGAGGGTTTACGAGCAGTACTTC.

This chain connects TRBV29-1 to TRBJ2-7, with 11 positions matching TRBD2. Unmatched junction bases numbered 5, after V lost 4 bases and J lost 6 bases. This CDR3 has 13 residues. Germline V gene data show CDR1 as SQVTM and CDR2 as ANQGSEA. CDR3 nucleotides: TGCAGCGTTGTCGGAACTAGCGGGAGCGAGCAGTACTTC. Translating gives CSVVGTSGSEQYF.

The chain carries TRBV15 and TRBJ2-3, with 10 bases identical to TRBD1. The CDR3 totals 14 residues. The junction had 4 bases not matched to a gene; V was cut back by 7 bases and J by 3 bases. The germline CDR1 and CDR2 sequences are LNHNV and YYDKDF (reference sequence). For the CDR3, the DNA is TGTGCCACCAACCCGGGACAGGGGACAGATACGCAGTATTTT. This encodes CATNPGQGTDTQYF. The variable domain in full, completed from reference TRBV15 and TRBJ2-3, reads DAMVIQNPRYQVTQFGKPVTLSCSQTLNHNVMYWYQQKSSQAPKLLFHYYDKDFNNEADTPDNFQSRRPNTSFCFLDIRSPGLGDTAMYLCATNPGQGTDTQYFGPGTRLTVL.

This CDR3 reads CASSVGVGGKLFF. For the CDR3, the DNA is TGTGCCAGCAGTGTTGGGGTGGGGGGAAAACTGTTTTTT. This chain joins TRBV25-1 and TRBJ1-4, with D perhaps TRBD1 (5 bases). The CDR3 covers 13 residues. V lost 4 bases to trimming and J lost 10 bases, with 13 bases between them. Germline loops: CDR1 MGHDK, CDR2 SYGVNS. Full variable domain (missing parts from reference TRBV25-1 and TRBJ1-4): EADIYQTPRYLVIGTGKKITLECSQTMGHDKMYWYQQDPGMELHLIHYSYGVNSTEKGDLSSESTVSRIRTEHFPLTLESARPSHTSQYLCASSVGVGGKLFFGSGTQLSVL.

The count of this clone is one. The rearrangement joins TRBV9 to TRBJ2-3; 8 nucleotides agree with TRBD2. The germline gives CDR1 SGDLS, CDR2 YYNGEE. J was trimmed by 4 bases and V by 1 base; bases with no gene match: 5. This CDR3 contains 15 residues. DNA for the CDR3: TGTGCCAGCAGCGTACGTCCGGGAGGGGCAGATACGCAGTATTTT. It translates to CASSVRPGGADTQYF.

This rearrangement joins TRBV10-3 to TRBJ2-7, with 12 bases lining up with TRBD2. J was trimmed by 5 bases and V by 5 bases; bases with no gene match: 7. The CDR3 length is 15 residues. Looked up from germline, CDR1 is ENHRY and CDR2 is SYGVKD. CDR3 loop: CAISSGTSGYHEQYF. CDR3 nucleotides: TGTGCCATCAGTAGTGGGACTAGCGGGTACCACGAGCAGTACTTC.